The present entry profiles one TCR beta chain with its context. Its antigen is not known. These data belong to a study of early T cells in non-severe SARS-CoV-2 infection. Overall study: The authors sequenced bulk RNA from unsorted whole blood, leaving chains unpaired.

Unique molecular identifier tags were affixed to discrete cDNA molecules. In TCRdb, the 5' RACE reads were re-called with MiXCR into one record per CDR3 protein. Found here are around 70,000 distinct CDR3 sequences, approximately 12% of them singletons; the top ten hold roughly 1.7%. Findings of the study overall: VDJdb-based annotation leaned toward anti-spike CD8 responses and missed private and CD4 specificities.

The V and J ends lost 2 bases and 0 bases respectively, with 16 bases between them. CDR3 length: 18 amino acids. Looked up from germline, CDR1 is KGHDR and CDR2 is SFDVKD. The sequenced material came from whole blood. This clonotype was sampled from an adult who was a healthcare worker with PCR-confirmed SARS-CoV-2 infection or an uninfected control (not recorded which). The gene calls are TRBV24-1 and TRBJ2-1; a possible D gene is TRBD1 (5 bases). The CDR3 here is CATSDSPGRGSSYNEQFF. CDR3 DNA sequence: TGTGCCACCAGTGATTCCCCCGGTAGGGGTAGCTCCTACAATGAGCAGTTCTTC.